Shown below are 27 T cell receptor beta chains from a single sample sequenced in a study of cytomegalovirus exposure and HLA in healthy donors. The study ran its PCR with 60 Vbeta and 13 Jbeta primers. Sequencing was performed with immunoSEQ multiplex PCR; in TCRdb, only in-frame clones are kept and a portion is missing. Here the sample spans over 50,000 clones, 65% to 85% being singletons. Sequencing was done on a sample of PBMCs. These receptors were collected from a female donor in good health and CMV-seronegative.

The chain joins TRBV30 to TRBJ2-2, with TRBD2 as a possible D gene (5 bases). This CDR3 region has 14 residues. The germline gives CDR1 GTSNPN, CDR2 SVGIG (reference sequence). V was cut by 1 base and J by 2 bases, with 8 bases left in between. The CDR3 protein is CAWSGGFNTGELFF. The CDR3 DNA is TGTGCCTGGAGTGGAGGGTTTAACACCGGGGAGCTGTTTTTT.

The chain couples TRBV29-1 to TRBJ1-2; perhaps TRBD1 as D (5 bases). CDR1 SQVTM and CDR2 ANQGSEA come from the germline V gene. The V gene lost 4 bases and the J gene lost 0 bases, with 9 bases spanning the gap. The CDR3 consists of 13 residues. CDR3 region: CSVGDSSNYGYTF. CDR3 sequence (DNA): TGCAGCGTTGGAGACAGTTCTAACTATGGCTACACCTTC.

CDR3 protein: CASSLVGLNTEAFF. The CDR3 DNA sequence: TGTGCCAGCAGCTTAGTGGGGCTGAACACTGAAGCTTTCTTT. The chain couples TRBV11-2 to TRBJ1-1, with D tentatively TRBD1 (5 bases). The CDR3 is made up of 14 amino acids. The germline V gene has CDR1 SGHAT and CDR2 FQNNGV. Trimming left V 1 base short and J 0 bases short, with 6 bases between.

The chain employs TRBV6-6 and TRBJ1-2, with a tentative D call TRBD1 (5 bases). The germline V and J ends were trimmed by 0 bases and 7 bases, with 9 bases remaining between them. This CDR3 has 13 residues. Germline CDR1 and CDR2: MNHNY and SVGAGI (reference sequence). The CDR3 spells CASSYSVGRGYTF. The CDR3 DNA reads as TGTGCCAGCAGTTACTCGGTGGGGCGTGGCTACACCTTC.

V usage is TRBV19 and J usage is TRBJ2-5; weak D call: TRBD1 (6 bases). CDR1 is LNHDA, CDR2 SQIVND, per germline (reference sequence). The V and J ends lost 6 bases and 1 base respectively, with 12 bases between them. This CDR3 contains 14 residues. The CDR3 DNA reads as TGTGCCAGTAGCGCTGACAGGACCCAAGAGACCCAGTACTTC. This gives the protein CASSADRTQETQYF.

The J gene is TRBJ2-7, the V gene TRBV28; tentative D call: TRBD1 (5 bases). Germline loops: CDR1 MDHEN, CDR2 SYDVKM. V lost 4 bases, J lost 1 base, and 14 bases lay in between. The CDR3 sequence is 15 residues long. In DNA, the CDR3 is TGTGCCAGCAGTTCCCCGCCCACAGGTTCCTACGAGCAGTACTTC. Protein: CASSSPPTGSYEQYF. The full variable domain, its missing parts supplied by reference TRBV28 and TRBJ2-7, is DVKVTQSSRYLVKRTGEKVFLECVQDMDHENMFWYRQDPGLGLRLIYFSYDVKMKEKGDIPEGYSVSREKKERFSLILESASTNQTSMYLCASSSPPTGSYEQYFGPGTRLTVT.

The CDR3: CASTDRQGTDTQYF. Here the CDR3 DNA reads TGTGCCAGCACTGATCGACAAGGCACAGATACGCAGTATTTT. The J gene is TRBJ2-3, the V gene TRBV5-4; D remains ambiguous. V was shortened by 6 bases and J by 1 base, with 12 bases between the two germline ends. Looked up from germline, CDR1 is SGHNT and CDR2 is YYREEE (reference sequence). The CDR3 has 14 amino acids.

The chain carries TRBV6-1 and TRBJ1-2; 7 positions agree with TRBD1. V trimming: 7 bases; J trimming: 4 bases; junction bases outside the gene matches: 6. This CDR3 is 13 amino acids long. CDR1 is MNHNS and CDR2 is SASEGT in the germline V gene. The CDR3 sequence is CASMRTGPYGYTF. DNA for the CDR3: TGTGCCAGCATGAGGACAGGCCCCTATGGCTACACCTTC.

This sequence joins TRBV5-6 and TRBJ2-5; 7 bases are a match to TRBD2. There are 15 residues in the CDR3. The V gene end was trimmed by 7 bases and the J gene end by 4 bases; junction bases not matched to a gene: 13. In germline, CDR1 is SGHDT, CDR2 YYEEEE. CDR3 amino acids: CASLRLRGWGETQYF. Here the CDR3 DNA reads TGTGCCAGCCTCCGTCTGCGGGGGTGGGGAGAGACCCAGTACTTC. The full variable domain, in which reference TRBV5-6 and TRBJ2-5 provide the parts outside the CDR3, is DAGVTQSPTHLIKTRGQQVTLRCSPKSGHDTVSWYQQALGQGPQFIFQYYEEEERQRGNFPDRFSGHQFPNYSSELNVNALLLGDSALYLCASLRLRGWGETQYFGPGTRLLVL.

The chain is built from TRBV5-1 and TRBJ2-1, with TRBD1 as a possible D gene (5 bases). V lost 0 bases and J 2 bases, leaving 12 bases between the germline ends. The CDR3 totals 16 residues. Germline loops: CDR1 SGHRS, CDR2 YFSETQ. CDR3 bases: TGCGCCAGCAGCTTGGCCCCCCAGGGTACCTACAATGAGCAGTTCTTC. Translation gives CASSLAPQGTYNEQFF.

The V and J genes are TRBV5-1 and TRBJ1-5, with TRBD1 identical over 7 bases. J gave up 2 bases and V 4 bases, and 3 bases lay outside the gene matches. Germline CDR1 is SGHRS and CDR2 is YFSETQ. The CDR3 sequence is 14 residues long. CDR3: CASSIGTGNQPQHF. In DNA, the CDR3 is TGCGCCAGCAGCATAGGGACAGGCAATCAGCCCCAGCATTTT.

The chain carries TRBV7-2 and TRBJ1-3; 7 nucleotides line up with TRBD1. Germline V lookup: CDR1 SGHTA, CDR2 FQGNSA. CDR3 length: 18 amino acids. V shed 5 bases and J 1 base; nucleotides not matched to a gene: 14. CDR3 loop: CASSPQLSGGQSGNTIYF. The CDR3 DNA follows: TGTGCCAGCAGCCCGCAGCTTTCAGGGGGGCAATCTGGAAACACCATATATTTT.

The rearrangement uses TRBV27 and TRBJ1-3, with D possibly matching TRBD1 (6 bases). Trimming removed 5 bases from V and 3 bases from J, with 14 bases in between. The CDR3 consists of 15 residues. From germline, CDR1 is MNHEY and CDR2 SMNVEV (reference sequence). CDR3 residues: CASSPGQTYGNTIYF. Written as DNA, the CDR3 is TGTGCCAGCAGTCCAGGACAGACTTATGGAAACACCATATATTTT.

This clone has only a few counts. This sequence joins TRBV7-3 and TRBJ2-3, with 9 bases identical to TRBD2. The CDR3 spans 14 residues. V was pared by 4 bases and J by 6 bases, with 5 bases of the junction left unmatched. Germline V gene data show CDR1 as SGHTA and CDR2 as FQGTGA. The CDR3 is CASSSAGGGDTQYF. In DNA, the CDR3 is TGTGCCAGCAGCTCAGCGGGAGGCGGGGATACGCAGTATTTT.

This clone was found a few times. The gene calls are TRBV6-5 and TRBJ1-2, with D possibly matching TRBD1 (6 bases). The CDR3 has 14 residues. Germline CDR1 reads MNHEY; CDR2 reads SVGAGI. Trimming stripped 6 bases from V and 0 bases from J, with 11 bases between. CDR3 region: CASRRDTPNYGYTF. In nucleotides, the CDR3 is TGTGCCAGCAGACGGGACACCCCTAACTATGGCTACACCTTC.

The sample holds a few counts of this clone. The chain is built from TRBV6-1 and TRBJ2-3, with D uncertain. V was cut by 6 bases and J by 3 bases, with 10 bases left in between. Looked up from germline, CDR1 is MNHNS and CDR2 is SASEGT. The length of the CDR3 is 13 residues. For the CDR3, the DNA is TGTGCCAGCAGCCCGAGAGTTACAGATACGCAGTATTTT. Amino acid sequence: CASSPRVTDTQYF.

In its sample, this clone was seen a few times. The chain is built from TRBV29-1 and TRBJ1-2, with 8 positions matching TRBD1. The CDR3 is made up of 15 amino acids. Trimming at V came to 4 bases and at J to 6 bases, leaving 13 bases not matched to a gene. Germline loops: CDR1 SQVTM, CDR2 ANQGSEA. The CDR3 DNA reads TGCAGCGTTGGTCTCGCAGGGGGCGCGAAGAATGGCTACACCTTC. Its translation is CSVGLAGGAKNGYTF.

The gene calls are TRBV5-5 and TRBJ2-7, with D maybe TRBD1 (6 bases). Per germline, CDR1 SGHKS and CDR2 YYEKEE (reference sequence). The CDR3 sequence is 14 residues long. The V and J ends lost 4 bases and 3 bases respectively, with 14 bases between them. The CDR3 DNA sequence: TGTGCCAGCAGCCTGGGGCAGGGGTTCTACGAGCAGTACTTC. Protein: CASSLGQGFYEQYF. The complete variable domain, with remaining parts taken from reference TRBV5-5 and TRBJ2-7, reads DAGVTQSPTHLIKTRGQQVTLRCSPISGHKSVSWYQQVLGQGPQFIFQYYEKEERGRGNFPDRFSARQFPNYSSELNVNALLLGDSALYLCASSLGQGFYEQYFGPGTRLTVT.

This chain connects TRBV6-5 to TRBJ2-7; D may be TRBD1 (6 bases). With 3 bases removed from V and 1 base from J, the gap between germline ends came to 13 bases. Looked up from germline, CDR1 is MNHEY and CDR2 is SVGAGI. The CDR3 covers 15 residues. This CDR3 is CASSYGTPSSYEQYF. DNA of the CDR3: TGTGCCAGCAGTTATGGGACACCTTCGTCCTACGAGCAGTACTTC.

This chain joins TRBV19 and TRBJ2-7; D is perhaps TRBD1 (5 bases). The germline V gene encodes CDR1 LNHDA and CDR2 SQIVND (reference sequence). The CDR3 is made up of 14 amino acids. The V and J ends lost 4 bases and 2 bases respectively, with 12 bases between them. CDR3 sequence (DNA): TGTGCCAGTAGTAAGATTGACAGCACCTACGAGCAGTACTTC. Protein: CASSKIDSTYEQYF.

The V and J genes are TRBV2 and TRBJ1-5; D not certain. Germline assignment: CDR1 SNHLY and CDR2 FYNNEI. The CDR3 sequence is 15 residues long. Trimming pared 2 bases from V and 4 bases from J, leaving 12 bases between. The CDR3 region is CASSESRGRNQPQHF. DNA for the CDR3: TGTGCCAGCAGTGAAAGTCGAGGGCGGAATCAGCCCCAGCATTTT.

J is TRBJ1-3 and V is TRBV19; 9 bases align to TRBD1. CDR1 is LNHDA and CDR2 is SQIVND in the germline V gene (reference sequence). The CDR3 loop spans 15 amino acids. V lost 6 bases and J lost 2; bases outside the gene matches: 5. The chain's CDR3 is CASSTGTGTGNTIYF. CDR3 in DNA: TGTGCCAGTAGCACGGGGACAGGGACTGGAAACACCATATATTTT. Looking up the rest from reference TRBV19 and TRBJ1-3 gives the full variable domain: DGGITQSPKYLFRKEGQNVTLSCEQNLNHDAMYWYRQDPGQGLRLIYYSQIVNDFQKGDIAEGYSVSREKKESFPLTVTSAQKNPTAFYLCASSTGTGTGNTIYFGEGSWLTVV.

This clone was recorded only once. The gene calls are TRBV27 and TRBJ2-7; D call uncertain. The V gene's germline CDR1 is MNHEY and CDR2 SMNVEV (reference sequence). This CDR3 is built from 14 residues. V shed 1 base and J shed 2 bases, with 9 bases lying between them. In nucleotides, the CDR3 is TGTGCCAGCAGTTTATTTTTCACAGCCTACGAGCAGTACTTC. Its translation: CASSLFFTAYEQYF.

The V and J genes are TRBV2 and TRBJ1-5; 7 bases match TRBD1. V trimming: 2 bases; J trimming: 6 bases; junction bases outside the gene matches: 4. The CDR3 has 14 amino acids. The germline gives CDR1 SNHLY, CDR2 FYNNEI. In DNA form, the CDR3 reads TGTGCCAGCAGTGAAACGACAGGGATTCAGCCCCAGCATTTT. Translated, it gives CASSETTGIQPQHF.

The chain joins TRBV4-2 to TRBJ2-3, with D possibly matching TRBD2 (6 bases). The CDR3 is 16 amino acids. Germline-derived CDR1 and CDR2 are LGHNA and YNFKEQ. Trimming took off 6 bases at V and 3 bases at J, with 19 bases between the two ends. The CDR3 spells CASSPFSGSGTDTQYF. CDR3 nucleotide sequence: TGTGCCAGCAGTCCCTTTTCGGGGAGCGGGACAGATACGCAGTATTTT.

This sequence joins TRBV29-1 and TRBJ2-7; 10 positions match TRBD1. The CDR3 consists of 13 residues. From germline, CDR1 is SQVTM and CDR2 ANQGSEA. V lost 6 bases and J lost 1; bases outside the gene matches: 3. The CDR3 DNA is TGCAGCGTGCGGACAGGGGGGTCCTACGAGCAGTACTTC. Protein product: CSVRTGGSYEQYF.

This chain connects TRBV7-7 to TRBJ2-3; weak D call: TRBD1 (5 bases). The V gene's germline CDR1 is SSHAT and CDR2 FNYEAQ (reference sequence). With 5 bases removed from V and 4 bases from J, the gap between germline ends came to 19 bases. The CDR3 length is 16 residues. The CDR3 spells CASSPTVLREPDTQYF. DNA for the CDR3: TGTGCCAGCAGCCCAACCGTTCTCAGGGAACCAGATACGCAGTATTTT. The complete variable domain, with remaining parts taken from reference TRBV7-7 and TRBJ2-3, reads GAGVSQSPRYKVTKRGQDVTLRCDPISSHATLYWYQQALGQGPEFLTYFNYEAQPDKSGLPSDRFSAERPEGSISTLTIQRTEQRDSAMYRCASSPTVLREPDTQYFGPGTRLTVL.